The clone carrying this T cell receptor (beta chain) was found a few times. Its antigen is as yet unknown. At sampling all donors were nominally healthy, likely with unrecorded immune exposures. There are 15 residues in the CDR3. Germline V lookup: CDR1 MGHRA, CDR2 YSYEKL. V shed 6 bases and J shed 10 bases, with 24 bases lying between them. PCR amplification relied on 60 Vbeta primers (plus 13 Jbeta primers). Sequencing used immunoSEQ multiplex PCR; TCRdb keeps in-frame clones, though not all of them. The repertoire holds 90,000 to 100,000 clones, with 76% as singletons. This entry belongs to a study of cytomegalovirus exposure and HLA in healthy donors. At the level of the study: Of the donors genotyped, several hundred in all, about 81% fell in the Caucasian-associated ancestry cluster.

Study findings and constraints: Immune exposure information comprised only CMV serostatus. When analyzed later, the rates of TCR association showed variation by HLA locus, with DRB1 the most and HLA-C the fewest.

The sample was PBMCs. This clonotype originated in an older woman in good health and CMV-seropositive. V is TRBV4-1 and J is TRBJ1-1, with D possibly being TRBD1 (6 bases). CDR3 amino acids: CASSQRLTGPFPAFF. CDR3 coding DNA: TGCGCCAGCAGTCAGAGACTCACAGGGCCGTTTCCAGCTTTCTTT.